This T cell receptor (beta chain) was recorded in a study of graft-versus-host responses after intestinal transplantation. Graft tissue was processed to release intraepithelial and lamina propria lymphocytes. Trimming removed 0 bases at V and 5 bases at J, with 19 bases between. CDR1 is KGHSH and CDR2 is LQKENI in the germline V gene. The CDR3 runs to 18 residues. Sequencing used immunoSEQ multiplex PCR; TCRdb keeps in-frame clones, though not all of them. The sample consists of some 15,000 clones, approximately 83% of them appearing once. The specimen was ileum tissue, collected around 600 days after intestinal transplantation. The clonotype originates from a human patient who received an intestinal transplant, so some T cells may come from the graft donor. The J gene is TRBJ2-2, the V gene TRBV18, with D perhaps being TRBD1 or TRBD2 (5 bases each). The CDR3 DNA follows: TGTGCCAGCTCACCACCGGTGGGACGGATACGTGAGACCGGGGAGCTGTTTTTT. Translating it yields CASSPPVGRIRETGELFF.